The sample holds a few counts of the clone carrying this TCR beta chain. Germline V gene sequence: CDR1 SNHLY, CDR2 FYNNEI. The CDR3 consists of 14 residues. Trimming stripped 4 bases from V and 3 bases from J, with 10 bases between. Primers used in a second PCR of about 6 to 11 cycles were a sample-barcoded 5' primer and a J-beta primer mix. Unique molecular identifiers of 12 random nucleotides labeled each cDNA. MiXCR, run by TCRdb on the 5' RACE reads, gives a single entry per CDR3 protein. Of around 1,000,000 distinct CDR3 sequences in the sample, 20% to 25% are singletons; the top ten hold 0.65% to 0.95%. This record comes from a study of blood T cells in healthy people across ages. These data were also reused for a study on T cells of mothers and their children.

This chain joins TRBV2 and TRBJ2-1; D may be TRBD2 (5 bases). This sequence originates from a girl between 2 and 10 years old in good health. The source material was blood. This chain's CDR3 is CASSADGNYNEQFF. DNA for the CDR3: TGTGCCAGCAGTGCAGACGGGAACTACAATGAGCAGTTCTTC.